The present TCR beta chain was sequenced within a study of T cells expressing NK-cell markers. Across the study: CD3+CD56+NKG2C+, CD3+CD56+NKG2C- and CD3+CD56-NKG2C+ T cells, once sorted, supplied the TCR beta repertoires. In the group of eight sequenced donors, seven were HCMV-seropositive and one was seronegative. Points from the study as a whole: What remained unclear was the HCMV specificity of expanded NKG2C+ T cell clones.

About this clonotype: Its matching antigen is unknown.

This CDR3 spans 15 amino acids. Germline V CDR1 and CDR2: DFQATT, SNEGSKA (reference sequence). From the 5' RACE reads, TCRdb lists one entry per CDR3 protein and no DNA. The repertoire shows 300,000 to 500,000 distinct CDR3 sequences; the top ten hold roughly a tenth. The gene calls are TRBV20-1 and TRBJ1-1; with no DNA, the TCRdb D assignment of TRBD1 cannot be verified. The specimen was blood T cells: a sorted CD56 or NKG2C T cell subset, CD4+ or CD8+ T cells, or bulk PBMC T cells (not recorded which). The TCR originated in a woman in her 50s in good health. CDR3: CSARRTGPMNTEAFF.